The 8 T cell receptor beta chains presented below share a single source sample, sequenced in a study of T cells in Graves' hyperthyroidism and ophthalmopathy. Regions amplified from RNA transcripts were the TCR beta CDR3 regions. With the HTBI primer set, the TCR CDR3 went through a first round of RT-PCR. Each CDR3 protein gets one entry after TCRdb re-called the multiplex PCR reads with MiXCR. The table records roughly 630,000 distinct CDR3 sequences, 15% to 19% of them present only once. Source material: blood. The receptors were gathered from a woman younger than 45 with Graves' hyperthyroidism.

In its sample, this clonotype was seen a few times. The V gene is TRBV15, the J gene TRBJ2-5, with D unresolved. There are 13 residues in the CDR3. Germline V gives CDR1 LNHNV, CDR2 YYDKDF (reference sequence). Trimming took off 0 bases at V and 8 bases at J, with 10 bases between the two ends. CDR3 residues: CATSRDRKRTQYF. The CDR3 DNA sequence: TGTGCCACCAGCAGAGATCGGAAGAGAACCCAGTACTTC.

This clonotype was seen many times. The rearrangement links TRBV28 to TRBJ2-5; D is unclear. Trimming cost V 2 bases and J 1 base, with 5 bases left between them. The germline V gene has CDR1 MDHEN and CDR2 SYDVKM. The CDR3 is 13 residues long. CDR3 coding DNA: TGTGCCAGCAGTTTACCGCCCCAAGAGACCCAGTACTTC. It translates to CASSLPPQETQYF.

This clonotype was found many times. V gene TRBV4-1 combines with J gene TRBJ2-2; D is unclear. The CDR3 sequence is 15 residues long. V was pared by 2 bases and J by 5 bases, with 12 bases between. Germline loops: CDR1 MGHRA, CDR2 YSYEKL. The CDR3 DNA reads as TGCGCCAGCAGCCAATCCCCGTCGGAGACCGGGGAGCTGTTTTTT. Translation: CASSQSPSETGELFF.

This clonotype was seen a handful of times. The chain combines TRBV27 with TRBJ2-3; D is undetermined. This CDR3 is 13 amino acids long. V was pared by 2 bases and J by 3 bases, with 6 bases between. The germline gives CDR1 MNHEY, CDR2 SMNVEV (reference sequence). Here the CDR3 reads CASSLLLTDTQYF. In nucleotides, the CDR3 is TGTGCCAGCAGTTTACTTCTAACAGATACGCAGTATTTT.

This clonotype occurred many times. The CDR3 reads CASSPGGKAVVEQYF. Here the CDR3 DNA reads TGTGCCAGCTCACCGGGAGGGAAGGCCGTTGTGGAGCAGTACTTC. The chain links TRBV18 to TRBJ2-7, with 7 bases that match TRBD2. The J segment lost 7 bases and the V segment lost 3 bases, leaving 12 bases of the junction unmatched. The CDR3 runs to 15 residues. Germline V CDR1 and CDR2: KGHSH, LQKENI.

This clonotype was recorded many times. The V call is TRBV27, the J call TRBJ2-5; 9 bases fit TRBD2. The germline CDR1 and CDR2 sequences are MNHEY and SMNVEV (reference sequence). The CDR3 sequence is 15 residues long. Losses at the gene ends were 6 bases for V and 4 bases for J; bases not matched to a gene: 9. CDR3: CASSITGTSPETQYF. CDR3 bases: TGTGCCAGCAGCATAACCGGGACTAGCCCAGAGACCCAGTACTTC.

This clonotype was detected only a few times. V usage is TRBV14 and J usage is TRBJ2-5, with 7 bases matching TRBD1. The junction had 19 bases not matched to a gene; V was cut back by 2 bases and J by 4 bases. From germline, CDR1 is SGHDN and CDR2 FVKESK. This CDR3 spans 19 amino acids. The CDR3 protein is CASSQFPGRTGRGGETQYF. For the CDR3, the DNA is TGTGCCAGCAGCCAATTCCCCGGACGGACAGGTCGAGGTGGAGAGACCCAGTACTTC.

This rearrangement joins TRBV6-1 to TRBJ1-2; D is ambiguous. The CDR3 contains 13 residues. V was trimmed by 6 bases and J by 2 bases, leaving 10 bases between them. The germline gives CDR1 MNHNS, CDR2 SASEGT. The CDR3 DNA reads TGTGCCAGCAGAGGGAATTCAAACTATGGCTACACCTTC. Amino acid sequence: CASRGNSNYGYTF.